Described below is a single T cell receptor beta chain sequence and its context. The data stem from a study of blood T cell repertoires in COVID-19. Overall study: Specimens from acute and convalescent COVID-19 originated in the United States, Italy and Spain. PBMCs, B-cell-depleted T cells, or T cells provided the cDNA or gDNA that made up the material.

The assay was immunoSEQ multiplex PCR, and TCRdb's table has in-frame clones only and misses some. Of roughly 100,000 clones in the sample, 81% were seen once. Sequencing was done on a sample of peripheral blood. The TCR comes from an elderly man with active or convalescent COVID-19.

The CDR3 DNA reads as TGTGCCAGCAGCACCGAAGCGAACACTGAAGCTTTCTTT. This sequence encodes CASSTEANTEAFF. The chain joins TRBV6-4 to TRBJ1-1; D remains ambiguous. There are 13 residues in the CDR3. Germline CDR1 reads MRHNA; CDR2 reads SNTAGT. The ends were cut back, 6 bases at V and 1 base at J, with 9 bases in the middle.